These 20 T cell receptor beta chains originate from one sample sequenced in a study of blood T cells in healthy people across ages. Together with a sample-barcoded 5' primer, a J-beta primer mix was included in a second PCR lasting about 6 to 12 cycles. TCRdb reprocessed the 5' RACE reads with MiXCR, giving one entry per CDR3 protein. Among fewer than 700,000 distinct CDR3 sequences listed, less than 45% were seen once. Material: blood. The receptors here all came from a man at least 80 years old in good health.

The chain couples TRBV27 to TRBJ2-3, with D unclear. Germline lookup yields CDR1 MNHEY and CDR2 SMNVEV (reference sequence). The CDR3 loop spans 17 amino acids. Trimming took off 5 bases at V and 5 bases at J, with 23 bases between the two ends. The CDR3 protein is CASSPVGGPQVGDTQYF. The CDR3 DNA follows: TGTGCCAGCAGTCCGGTCGGCGGACCCCAGGTTGGAGATACGCAGTATTTT.

About this clonotype itself: This sequence may be a read error, since a much larger clone differs from it by one base. The genes are TRBV20-1 and TRBJ1-2, with D unclear. The CDR3 is 14 residues long. Germline-derived CDR1 and CDR2 are DFQATT and SNEGSKA (reference sequence). The V gene lost 0 bases and the J gene lost 10 bases, with 18 bases spanning the gap. The CDR3 DNA is TGCAGTGCTAGAGATTTATCTGTGAGGGATGACTACACCTTC. Translated, it gives CSARDLSVRDDYTF.

The chain couples TRBV20-1 to TRBJ1-1; D ambiguous. Germline-derived CDR1 and CDR2 are DFQATT and SNEGSKA (reference sequence). V was trimmed by 6 bases and J by 6 bases, leaving 23 bases between them. The CDR3 sequence is 15 residues long. The chain's CDR3 is CSALRQRRVLPEAFF. CDR3 sequence (DNA): TGCAGTGCCTTGCGACAACGACGCGTGTTACCTGAAGCTTTCTTT.

A note on this clonotype: One junction end disagrees with the germline gene, perhaps due to a read error. The chain joins TRBV7-8 to TRBJ2-7; 8 nucleotides align to TRBD1. This CDR3 is 18 amino acids long. CDR1 is SGHVS, CDR2 FQNEAQ, per germline. As DNA, the CDR3 is TGTGCCTGCAGCTTAGGGGACAGGTGGTCCTTTAAAAACTACGAGCAGTACTTC. It codes for CACSLGDRWSFKNYEQYF.

Details on this clonotype: Being one base from a much bigger clone, this may be a read error. The V call is TRBV20-1, the J call TRBJ2-7; 11 bases are shared with TRBD1. V lost 6 bases to trimming and J lost 7 bases; unmatched junction nucleotides: 17. The V gene's germline CDR1 is DFQATT and CDR2 SNEGSKA (reference sequence). The CDR3 loop spans 16 amino acids. The CDR3 region has the DNA TGCAGTGCACTACCGGCGGACAGGGGGCGATTAAATGAGCAGTACTTC. It yields the protein CSALPADRGRLNEQYF.

This clonotype was detected a few times. V is TRBV28 and J is TRBJ2-1; TRBD2 agrees at 15 bases. Germline values: CDR1 MDHEN, CDR2 SYDVKM. Trimming took 4 bases from V and 10 from J; bases not matched to a gene: 8. The CDR3 runs 16 residues. Written as DNA, the CDR3 is TGTGCCAGCAGTTCAGGGACTAGCGGGAGGATAGAGGAGCAGTTCTTC. Protein: CASSSGTSGRIEEQFF.

The chain is built from TRBV20-1 and TRBJ2-1, with TRBD2 matching 10 bases. The germline gives CDR1 DFQATT, CDR2 SNEGSKA (reference sequence). This CDR3 contains 13 residues. After removal of 8 bases from V and 4 bases from J, the junction contained 5 bases not matched to a gene. CDR3 region: CSRGLAQYNEQFF. DNA of the CDR3: TGCAGTCGGGGACTAGCGCAATACAATGAGCAGTTCTTC.

The chain has TRBV28 and TRBJ1-2; D might be TRBD1 (6 bases). CDR3 size: 15 residues. V shed 6 bases and J shed 6 bases, with 20 bases lying between them. Germline CDR1 and CDR2: MDHEN and SYDVKM. Here the CDR3 DNA reads TGTGCCAGCAGCACACAGTTAGGGGGACTTAATGGCTACACCTTC. Its protein is CASSTQLGGLNGYTF.

About this clonotype itself: A much larger clone differs by one base, so this may be a read error. The chain links TRBV29-1 to TRBJ2-1; TRBD1 agrees at 7 bases. The DNA end lines up better with TRBJ2-7; the J call may be wrong. The CDR3 has 12 amino acids. Germline V gene lookup returns CDR1 SQVTM and CDR2 ANQGSEA. CDR3 in amino acids: CSVGQGYNEQYF. The DNA of the CDR3 is TGCAGCGTTGGACAGGGTTACAATGAGCAGTACTTC.

In its sample, this clonotype was seen a few times. The V gene is TRBV7-2, the J gene TRBJ2-6; 7 bases are shared with TRBD2. CDR1 is SGHTA and CDR2 is FQGNSA in the germline V gene. Trimming at V came to 5 bases and at J to 4 bases, leaving 5 bases not matched to a gene. CDR3 length equals 15 residues. This CDR3 is CASSARLAGANVLTF. The CDR3 bases are TGTGCCAGCAGCGCCAGACTAGCCGGGGCCAACGTCCTGACTTTC.

This chain connects TRBV14 to TRBJ1-1; D gene uncertain. Trimming stripped 4 bases from V and 3 bases from J, with 9 bases between. The CDR3 has 13 amino acids. The germline V gene has CDR1 SGHDN and CDR2 FVKESK. The CDR3 sequence: CASSPSWDTEAFF. CDR3 sequence (DNA): TGTGCCAGCAGCCCCTCCTGGGACACTGAAGCTTTCTTT.

In its sample, this clonotype was seen a few times. The chain employs TRBV25-1 and TRBJ2-3; tentative D call: TRBD1 (6 bases). Germline lookup yields CDR1 MGHDK and CDR2 SYGVNS. This CDR3 region has 15 residues. Trimming stripped 3 bases from V and 4 bases from J, with 14 bases between. CDR3 nucleotide sequence: TGTGCCAGCAGTGATAGGGACAAGTCCCCAGATACGCAGTATTTT. Translating it yields CASSDRDKSPDTQYF.

This clonotype was seen only a few times. The genes are TRBV10-1 and TRBJ2-3, with 11 bases lining up with TRBD2. V gave up 3 bases and J gave up 9 bases; unmatched junction bases: 5. CDR1 is WNHNN and CDR2 is SYGVQD in the germline V gene (reference sequence). The CDR3 is 14 amino acids. The CDR3 coding sequence is TGCGCCAGCAGTGAAACTAGCGGGAGAGCAACGCAGTATTTT. This codes for CASSETSGRATQYF.

V and J are TRBV5-1 and TRBJ2-1, with 9 bases matching TRBD1. The CDR3 sequence is 14 residues long. V was pared by 4 bases and J by 5 bases, with 4 bases of the junction left unmatched. Germline V gives CDR1 SGHRS, CDR2 YFSETQ. The CDR3 loop reads CASSGQGRHNEQFF. The CDR3 coding sequence is TGCGCCAGCAGCGGACAGGGGCGACACAATGAGCAGTTCTTC.

This clonotype was observed at least ten times. The chain recombines TRBV7-2 with TRBJ2-7; 7 nucleotides line up with TRBD2. V lost 5 bases and J lost 0; bases outside the gene matches: 7. Germline V gene sequence: CDR1 SGHTA, CDR2 FQGNSA. The CDR3 totals 15 residues. CDR3 DNA: TGTGCCAGCAGCCCCGGGTCTAGCGGCTCCTACGAGCAGTACTTC. Translated, it gives CASSPGSSGSYEQYF. The complete variable domain, with remaining parts taken from reference TRBV7-2 and TRBJ2-7, reads GAGVSQSPSNKVTEKGKDVELRCDPISGHTALYWYRQSLGQGLEFLIYFQGNSAPDKSGLPSDRFSAERTGGSVSTLTIQRTQQEDSAVYLCASSPGSSGSYEQYFGPGTRLTVT.

This clonotype appeared many times. The chain is built from TRBV15 and TRBJ2-6, with D uncertain. The CDR3 runs 14 residues. CDR1 and CDR2 from the germline V gene are LNHNV and YYDKDF (reference sequence). The V end lost 0 bases, the J end lost 4 bases, and 4 bases lay between the germline ends. The CDR3 spells CATSRDMGANVLTF. Here the CDR3 DNA reads TGTGCCACCAGCAGAGATATGGGGGCCAACGTCCTGACTTTC.

V and J are TRBV3-1 and TRBJ2-3; D is perhaps TRBD2 (6 bases). Per the germline V gene, CDR1 is LGHDT and CDR2 is YNNKEL (reference sequence). There are 17 residues in the CDR3. V was trimmed by 3 bases and J by 8 bases, leaving 24 bases between them. The CDR3 is CASSQQYFSSVIATQYF. CDR3 DNA: TGTGCCAGCAGCCAGCAATATTTTTCTAGCGTGATAGCTACGCAGTATTTT.

This clonotype was picked up many times. V and J are TRBV7-9 and TRBJ2-5; D may be TRBD1 or TRBD2 (6 bases each). V lost 5 bases, J lost 4 bases, and 14 bases lay in between. Germline V CDR1 and CDR2: SEHNR, FQNEAQ (reference sequence). The CDR3 sequence is 14 residues long. CDR3 in DNA: TGTGCCAGCAGCCTACAGGGACTGGGAGAGACCCAGTACTTC. This sequence encodes CASSLQGLGETQYF.

The V and J genes are TRBV5-1 and TRBJ2-2, with D maybe TRBD2 (5 bases). CDR1 and CDR2 from the germline V gene are SGHRS and YFSETQ. Deletions cut 5 bases from V and 3 bases from J, with 8 bases between. The CDR3 loop spans 13 amino acids. The CDR3 sequence is CASRPGDTGELFF. The DNA for the CDR3 is TGCGCCAGCAGGCCCGGGGACACCGGGGAGCTGTTTTTT.

This clonotype was counted a few times. The chain is built from TRBV6-2 or TRBV6-3 and TRBJ2-7, with TRBD2 matching over 12 bases. V shed 5 bases and J 7 bases; nucleotides not matched to a gene: 15. There are 17 residues in the CDR3. CDR1 and CDR2 (germline): MNHEY, SVGEGT. CDR3 sequence (DNA): TGTGCCAGCAGTCCCCGGACTAGCGGGGTCTCCTACAATGAGCAGTACTTC. Its protein product is CASSPRTSGVSYNEQYF.